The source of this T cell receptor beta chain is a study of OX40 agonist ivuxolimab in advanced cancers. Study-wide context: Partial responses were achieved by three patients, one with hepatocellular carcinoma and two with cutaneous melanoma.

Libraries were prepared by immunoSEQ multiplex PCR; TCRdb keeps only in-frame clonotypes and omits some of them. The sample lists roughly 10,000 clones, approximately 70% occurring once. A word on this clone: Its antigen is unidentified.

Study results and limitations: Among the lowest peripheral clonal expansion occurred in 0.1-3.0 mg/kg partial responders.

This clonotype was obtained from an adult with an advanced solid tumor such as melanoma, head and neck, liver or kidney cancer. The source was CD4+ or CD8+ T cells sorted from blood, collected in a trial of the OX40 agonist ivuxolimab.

CDR3 DNA: TGTGCCAGCCGTTGGAGACTGGAGAGCAATCAGCCCCAGCATTTT. It translates to CASRWRLESNQPQHF. The chain has TRBV2 and TRBJ1-5; D not certain. Germline V gene lookup returns CDR1 SNHLY and CDR2 FYNNEI. V dropped 8 bases and J dropped 1 base, with 15 bases sitting between them. The CDR3 is 15 amino acids. Full variable domain (outside the CDR3, taken from reference TRBV2 and TRBJ1-5): EPEVTQTPSHQVTQMGQEVILRCVPISNHLYFYWYRQILGQKVEFLVSFYNNEISEKSEIFDDQFSVERPDGSNFTLKIRSTKLEDSAMYFCASRWRLESNQPQHFGDGTRLSIL.